This T cell receptor (beta chain) appears in the sequencing data of a study of T cells after yellow fever vaccination. General study points: Post-booster repertoires again held most primary-vaccination clones (approximately 96% CD4, about 90% CD8).

TCRdb independently ran MiXCR on the 5' RACE reads; one entry per CDR3 protein. This table has 400,000 to 650,000 distinct CDR3 sequences, less than 25% appearing once. This clonotype has just a few counts. The antigen is not known. This CDR3 has 12 residues. Germline V gene sequence: CDR1 SGHTA, CDR2 FQGNSA. The V gene lost 2 bases and the J gene lost 6 bases, with 8 bases spanning the gap. This sequence originates from a man younger than 35 who received the YFV17D yellow fever vaccine. The V call is TRBV7-2, the J call TRBJ2-7; D possibly corresponds to TRBD2 (5 bases). Sequencing was performed on PBMCs, taken less than 25 days after the first yellow fever vaccination. The CDR3 nucleotides read TGTGCCAGCAGCTTAAGCCGGGGCGAGCAGTACGTC. Amino acids: CASSLSRGEQYV.